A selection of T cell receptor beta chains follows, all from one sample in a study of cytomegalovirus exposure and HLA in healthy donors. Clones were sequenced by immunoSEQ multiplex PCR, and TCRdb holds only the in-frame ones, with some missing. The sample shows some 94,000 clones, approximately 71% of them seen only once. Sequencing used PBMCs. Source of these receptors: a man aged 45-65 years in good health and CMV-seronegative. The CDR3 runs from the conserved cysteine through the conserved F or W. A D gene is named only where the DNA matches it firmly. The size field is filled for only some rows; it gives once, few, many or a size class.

CDR3nt: TGTGCCTGGGGCGGCAGTGAAGCTTTCTTT
CDR3aa: CAWGGSEAFF
abundance: .
d_gene: .
v_gene: TRBV30
j_gene: TRBJ1-1

CDR3nt: TGTGCCAGCAGTGAACGGAGTGGCTACACCTTC
CDR3aa: CASSERSGYTF
abundance: .
d_gene: .
v_gene: TRBV6-1
j_gene: TRBJ1-2

CDR3nt: TGCGCCAGCAGCCAAGATGTTCCGTACTCTGGAAACACCATATATTTT
CDR3aa: CASSQDVPYSGNTIYF
abundance: .
d_gene: .
v_gene: TRBV4-1
j_gene: TRBJ1-3

CDR3nt: TGTGCCAGCAGTTCAAAGGGACTAGACGATGATGAGCAGTTCTTC
CDR3aa: CASSSKGLDDDEQFF
abundance: .
d_gene: TRBD2
v_gene: TRBV27
j_gene: TRBJ2-1

CDR3nt: TGTGCCAGCAGAACCGAGAGGGTGAGAAACACCATATATTTT
CDR3aa: CASRTERVRNTIYF
abundance: .
d_gene: .
v_gene: TRBV21-1
j_gene: TRBJ1-3

CDR3nt: TGTGCCAGCAGCCAAGGAACAGTTTATAATGAAAAACTGTTTTTT
CDR3aa: CASSQGTVYNEKLFF
abundance: .
d_gene: .
v_gene: TRBV4-2
j_gene: TRBJ1-4

CDR3nt: TGTGCCTGGACCCCTAGAGGCAGGGGGCTAAAGCGGGGCGACAATGAGCAGTTCTTC
CDR3aa: CAWTPRGRGLKRGDNEQFF
abundance: .
d_gene: .
v_gene: TRBV30
j_gene: TRBJ2-1

CDR3nt: TGTGCCAGCAGGTTACAGGGTTTTGAAAACACCATATATTTT
CDR3aa: CASRLQGFENTIYF
abundance: .
d_gene: .
v_gene: TRBV6-5
j_gene: TRBJ1-3

CDR3nt: TGTGCCAGCAGCGGGGGGACAGGGGCTGCGTATACGCAGTATTTT
CDR3aa: CASSGGTGAAYTQYF
abundance: once
d_gene: TRBD1
v_gene: TRBV9
j_gene: TRBJ2-3

CDR3nt: TGCGCTAGCCGGGTCCAAAGCCACACAGATACGCAGTATTTT
CDR3aa: CASRVQSHTDTQYF
abundance: .
d_gene: .
v_gene: TRBV4-3
j_gene: TRBJ2-3

CDR3nt: TGTGCCAGCAGCCCCACTAGCGGGGAAACCGAGCAGTACTTC
CDR3aa: CASSPTSGETEQYF
abundance: .
d_gene: TRBD2
v_gene: TRBV5-4
j_gene: TRBJ2-7

CDR3nt: TGTGCCAGCAGCCAGATCCTAGGTAGCACAGATACGCAGTATTTT
CDR3aa: CASSQILGSTDTQYF
abundance: .
d_gene: .
v_gene: TRBV11-2
j_gene: TRBJ2-3

CDR3nt: TGTGCCATCAGATCACAGGGGTGGGGCTACACCTTC
CDR3aa: CAIRSQGWGYTF
abundance: .
d_gene: TRBD1
v_gene: TRBV10-3
j_gene: TRBJ1-2

CDR3nt: TGTGCCAGCAGCTATTCTAGCGGGCCACAAGAGACCCAGTACTTC
CDR3aa: CASSYSSGPQETQYF
abundance: few
d_gene: TRBD2
v_gene: TRBV9
j_gene: TRBJ2-5

CDR3nt: TGCAGCGTTGGCCAGGATGTAGGCTACACCTTC
CDR3aa: CSVGQDVGYTF
abundance: .
d_gene: .
v_gene: TRBV29-1
j_gene: TRBJ1-2

CDR3nt: TGCGCCAGCAGCAGCCCCACAGGGATCCGAGAGACCCAGTACTTC
CDR3aa: CASSSPTGIRETQYF
abundance: .
d_gene: .
v_gene: TRBV5-1
j_gene: TRBJ2-5

CDR3nt: TGTGCCAGCTCACGAGACAGGTCCTCTGGAAACACCATATATTTT
CDR3aa: CASSRDRSSGNTIYF
abundance: .
d_gene: .
v_gene: TRBV18
j_gene: TRBJ1-3

CDR3nt: TGCGCCAGCAGCGCGACAGCGAACTCCTACGAGCAGTACTTC
CDR3aa: CASSATANSYEQYF
abundance: once
d_gene: .
v_gene: TRBV5-1
j_gene: TRBJ2-7

CDR3nt: TGTGCCAGCAGCTTGTTGGGGGGGTCCTACGAGCAGTACTTC
CDR3aa: CASSLLGGSYEQYF
abundance: .
d_gene: TRBD2
v_gene: TRBV5-8
j_gene: TRBJ2-7

CDR3nt: TGCGCCAGCACCCAAACGAGCGGGAGTACAGATACGCAGTATTTT
CDR3aa: CASTQTSGSTDTQYF
abundance: .
d_gene: TRBD2
v_gene: TRBV5-1
j_gene: TRBJ2-3

CDR3nt: TGTGCCAGCAGCTTAACGGGAACTAACTACTATCAGCCCCAGCATTTT
CDR3aa: CASSLTGTNYYQPQHF
abundance: .
d_gene: .
v_gene: TRBV7-2
j_gene: TRBJ1-5

CDR3nt: TGCGCCAGCAGCTACGGAGACGGCAATCAGCCCCAGCATTTT
CDR3aa: CASSYGDGNQPQHF
abundance: .
d_gene: .
v_gene: TRBV5-1
j_gene: TRBJ1-5

CDR3nt: TGTGCCATCAGTGAGTTCGAGACAGCTAACTATGGCTACACCTTC
CDR3aa: CAISEFETANYGYTF
abundance: .
d_gene: .
v_gene: TRBV10-3
j_gene: TRBJ1-2

CDR3nt: TGTGCCTGGAGTGTCGGCGGGGCCGCGGGTACGCAGTATTTT
CDR3aa: CAWSVGGAAGTQYF
abundance: .
d_gene: .
v_gene: TRBV30
j_gene: TRBJ2-3

CDR3nt: TGTGCCAGCAGCAGACCGGGACTAGCCGACACAGATACGCAGTATTTT
CDR3aa: CASSRPGLADTDTQYF
abundance: .
d_gene: TRBD2
v_gene: TRBV5-4
j_gene: TRBJ2-3

CDR3nt: TGTGCCAGCAGCCTGAGGCTCCTTGAAGCTTTCTTT
CDR3aa: CASSLRLLEAFF
abundance: once
d_gene: .
v_gene: TRBV2
j_gene: TRBJ1-1

CDR3nt: TGTGCCAGCAGCTTCGGGAGGCGAGAGACCCAGTACTTC
CDR3aa: CASSFGRRETQYF
abundance: .
d_gene: TRBD2
v_gene: TRBV7-2
j_gene: TRBJ2-5

CDR3nt: TGTGCCAGCAGTTACCCGGAGGGGCGGGACGCAGATACGCAGTATTTT
CDR3aa: CASSYPEGRDADTQYF
abundance: .
d_gene: .
v_gene: TRBV6-5
j_gene: TRBJ2-3

CDR3nt: TGTGCCAGCAGTTTAAGGGGCACTGAAGTTTTCTTT
CDR3aa: CASSLRGTEVFF
abundance: .
d_gene: .
v_gene: TRBV28
j_gene: TRBJ1-1

CDR3nt: TGTGCCAGCAGCGAACAGGGGGCGGCCACCGGGGAGCTGTTTTTT
CDR3aa: CASSEQGAATGELFF
abundance: few
d_gene: TRBD1
v_gene: TRBV9
j_gene: TRBJ2-2

CDR3nt: TGTGCCAGCAGTCCTTTAGCGGGAGCCACAGATACGCAGTATTTT
CDR3aa: CASSPLAGATDTQYF
abundance: .
d_gene: TRBD2
v_gene: TRBV6-5
j_gene: TRBJ2-3

CDR3nt: TGTGCTAGTGGTCCCCGGGGTAGCGGGAAGGAGGATACGCAGTATTTT
CDR3aa: CASGPRGSGKEDTQYF
abundance: .
d_gene: TRBD2
v_gene: TRBV12-5
j_gene: TRBJ2-3

CDR3nt: TGTGCCAGCAGCTCACCAGGGGGCTCCTACAATGAGCAGTTCTTC
CDR3aa: CASSSPGGSYNEQFF
abundance: .
d_gene: TRBD1
v_gene: TRBV7-2
j_gene: TRBJ2-1

CDR3nt: TGCGCCAGCAGCTTGGATCCCGGGACTAGCGGCGTCAATGAGCAGTTCTTC
CDR3aa: CASSLDPGTSGVNEQFF
abundance: .
d_gene: TRBD2
v_gene: TRBV5-1
j_gene: TRBJ2-1

CDR3nt: TGTGCCAGCAGCCGAAACCGGCGAGGGATGGGCGAGCAGTACTTC
CDR3aa: CASSRNRRGMGEQYF
abundance: .
d_gene: .
v_gene: TRBV7-8
j_gene: TRBJ2-7

CDR3nt: TGTGCCTGGGACAGGGGGTATAGCAATCAGCCCCAGCATTTT
CDR3aa: CAWDRGYSNQPQHF
abundance: .
d_gene: TRBD1
v_gene: TRBV30
j_gene: TRBJ1-5

CDR3nt: TGTGCCAGCTCGGACAGGGGAAATGAAAAACTGTTTTTT
CDR3aa: CASSDRGNEKLFF
abundance: once
d_gene: TRBD1
v_gene: TRBV6-6
j_gene: TRBJ1-4

CDR3nt: TGCAGCGTTGCCCGAGATACAGGGGGGGACACTGAAGCTTTCTTT
CDR3aa: CSVARDTGGDTEAFF
abundance: once
d_gene: TRBD1
v_gene: TRBV29-1
j_gene: TRBJ1-1

CDR3nt: TGTGCCAGCAGCTTAGTTAGGGGCTCTGGGGCCAACGTCCTGACTTTC
CDR3aa: CASSLVRGSGANVLTF
abundance: .
d_gene: .
v_gene: TRBV7-9
j_gene: TRBJ2-6

CDR3nt: TGCGCCAGCAGCTACACAGGGGCGGGCTACGAGCAGTACTTC
CDR3aa: CASSYTGAGYEQYF
abundance: .
d_gene: TRBD1
v_gene: TRBV5-1
j_gene: TRBJ2-7

CDR3nt: TGTGCCAGCAGCCAAGTGACAGGCGCGGGTGAAAAACTGTTTTTT
CDR3aa: CASSQVTGAGEKLFF
abundance: .
d_gene: .
v_gene: TRBV4-2
j_gene: TRBJ1-4

CDR3nt: TGTGCCAGCAGCTTAGGGGCTTCGAACACCGGGGAGCTGTTTTTT
CDR3aa: CASSLGASNTGELFF
abundance: .
d_gene: .
v_gene: TRBV7-2
j_gene: TRBJ2-2

CDR3nt: TGTGCCAGCAGCCAAGATGGTGGGAGCGGATTGCAAGAGACCCAGTACTTC
CDR3aa: CASSQDGGSGLQETQYF
abundance: .
d_gene: .
v_gene: TRBV4-2
j_gene: TRBJ2-5

CDR3nt: TGCGCCAGCAGCCAAGATCTAGGGGAATACTACTCTGGAAACACCATATATTTT
CDR3aa: CASSQDLGEYYSGNTIYF
abundance: .
d_gene: .
v_gene: TRBV4-3
j_gene: TRBJ1-3

CDR3nt: TGTGCCAGCAGCCAGAACAGGGGGCCGACCTATGGCTACACCTTC
CDR3aa: CASSQNRGPTYGYTF
abundance: .
d_gene: TRBD1
v_gene: TRBV6-5
j_gene: TRBJ1-2

CDR3nt: TGTGCCAGCAGTCTCGGGACAGGGTGGACTTTCTTT
CDR3aa: CASSLGTGWTFF
abundance: few
d_gene: TRBD1
v_gene: TRBV28
j_gene: TRBJ1-1

CDR3nt: TGTGCCAGCAGCCAAGATTGGGCGGGGGTCACAGATACGCAGTATTTT
CDR3aa: CASSQDWAGVTDTQYF
abundance: few
d_gene: TRBD2
v_gene: TRBV4-2
j_gene: TRBJ2-3

CDR3nt: TGTGCCAGCAGCTTAGGAGGGGGCGAGCAGTACTTC
CDR3aa: CASSLGGGEQYF
abundance: .
d_gene: .
v_gene: TRBV7-9
j_gene: TRBJ2-7

CDR3nt: TGTGCCAGCTCCCAGCGCGGGCCGAACACTGAAGCTTTCTTT
CDR3aa: CASSQRGPNTEAFF
abundance: .
d_gene: .
v_gene: TRBV18
j_gene: TRBJ1-1

CDR3nt: TGCAGCGTTGGGGGCACCACCTACAATGAGCAGTTCTTC
CDR3aa: CSVGGTTYNEQFF
abundance: .
d_gene: .
v_gene: TRBV29-1
j_gene: TRBJ2-1

CDR3nt: TGTGCCAGCAGCTCCGCGATCCGAGGAGGAAACACCATATATTTT
CDR3aa: CASSSAIRGGNTIYF
abundance: few
d_gene: .
v_gene: TRBV7-8
j_gene: TRBJ1-3

CDR3nt: TGTGCCAGCAGCTTACGGCAGGGAAGGGTTGAAAAACTGTTTTTT
CDR3aa: CASSLRQGRVEKLFF
abundance: few
d_gene: .
v_gene: TRBV7-2
j_gene: TRBJ1-4

CDR3nt: TGTGCCAGCAGCTTACGATTGGGGGCTGGTCAGCCCCAGCATTTT
CDR3aa: CASSLRLGAGQPQHF
abundance: .
d_gene: .
v_gene: TRBV7-2
j_gene: TRBJ1-5

CDR3nt: TGTGCCAGTAGTATCGGCAGGGGGTTCTACAATGAGCAGTTCTTC
CDR3aa: CASSIGRGFYNEQFF
abundance: .
d_gene: TRBD1
v_gene: TRBV19
j_gene: TRBJ2-1

CDR3nt: TGTGCCAGTAGTTCCCGGGACAGGTACACTGAAGCTTTCTTT
CDR3aa: CASSSRDRYTEAFF
abundance: .
d_gene: TRBD1
v_gene: TRBV19
j_gene: TRBJ1-1

CDR3nt: TGTGCCAGCAGCTTAATGGCGGACATTCAGTACTTC
CDR3aa: CASSLMADIQYF
abundance: .
d_gene: .
v_gene: TRBV7-9
j_gene: TRBJ2-4

CDR3nt: TGTGCCAGTAGACCAACCGACAGGCTGGCCCAGCATTTT
CDR3aa: CASRPTDRLAQHF
abundance: few
d_gene: .
v_gene: TRBV19
j_gene: TRBJ1-5

CDR3nt: TGCGCCAGCAGCTTAACAGGGGGCCCACTCCAAGAGACCCAGTACTTC
CDR3aa: CASSLTGGPLQETQYF
abundance: once
d_gene: TRBD1
v_gene: TRBV5-1
j_gene: TRBJ2-5

CDR3nt: TGTGCCAGCAGCTTTCAGGGACAGGGTTTTTACTATGGCTACACCTTC
CDR3aa: CASSFQGQGFYYGYTF
abundance: few
d_gene: TRBD1
v_gene: TRBV5-6
j_gene: TRBJ1-2